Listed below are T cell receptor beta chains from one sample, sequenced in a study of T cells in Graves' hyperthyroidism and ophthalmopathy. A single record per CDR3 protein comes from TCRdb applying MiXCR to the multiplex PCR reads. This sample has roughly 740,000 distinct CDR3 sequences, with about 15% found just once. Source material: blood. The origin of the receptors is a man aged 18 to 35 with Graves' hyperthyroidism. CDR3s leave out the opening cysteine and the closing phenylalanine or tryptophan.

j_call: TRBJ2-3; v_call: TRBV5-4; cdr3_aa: ASSDRRLAGFTDTQY
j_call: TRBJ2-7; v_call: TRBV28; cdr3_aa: ASRRLAGGPYEQY
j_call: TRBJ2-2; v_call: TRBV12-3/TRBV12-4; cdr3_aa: ASSLGLLRELF
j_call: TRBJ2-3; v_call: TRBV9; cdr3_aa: ASSALSSGTDTQY
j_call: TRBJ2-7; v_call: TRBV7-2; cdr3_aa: ASSLAFRGTTYEQY
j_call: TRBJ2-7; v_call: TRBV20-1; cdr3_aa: SATGRDYEQY
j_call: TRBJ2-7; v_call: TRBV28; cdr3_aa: ASAWDASYEQY
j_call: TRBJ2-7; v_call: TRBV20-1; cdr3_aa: SARDTGHEQY
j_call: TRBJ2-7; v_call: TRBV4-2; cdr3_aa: ASSQDRLSEAEQY
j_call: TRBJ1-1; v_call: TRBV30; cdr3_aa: AWNRGIPAF
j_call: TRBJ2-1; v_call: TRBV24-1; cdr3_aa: ATSDPTSDSYNEQF
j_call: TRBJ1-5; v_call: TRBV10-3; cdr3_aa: AISGRDNSNQPQH
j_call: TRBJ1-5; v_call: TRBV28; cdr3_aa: ASSLLAGNMRNQPQH
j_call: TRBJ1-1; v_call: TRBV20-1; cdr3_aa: SAPPRGGDGTEAF
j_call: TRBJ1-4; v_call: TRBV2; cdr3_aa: ASSAGLSNEKLF
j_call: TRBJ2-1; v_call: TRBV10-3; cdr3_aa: AISERSATYNEQF
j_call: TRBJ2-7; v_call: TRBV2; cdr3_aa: ASARTASYEQY
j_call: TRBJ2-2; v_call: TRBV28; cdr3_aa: ASSRTALWTGELF
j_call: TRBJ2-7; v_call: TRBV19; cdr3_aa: ASSYRGFSSYEQY
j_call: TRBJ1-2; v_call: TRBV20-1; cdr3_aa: SARDTRAAGYGYT
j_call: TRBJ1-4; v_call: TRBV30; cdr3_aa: AWSRTLNEKLF
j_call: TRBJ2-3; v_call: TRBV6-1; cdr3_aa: ASSIRRPSSTDTQY
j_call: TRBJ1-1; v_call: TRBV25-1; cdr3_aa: ASSELGLGGTEAF
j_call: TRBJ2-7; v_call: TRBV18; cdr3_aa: AGSLLAAGGHEQY
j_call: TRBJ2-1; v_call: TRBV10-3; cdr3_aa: AMGGTVNEQF
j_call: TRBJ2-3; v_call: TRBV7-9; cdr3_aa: ASSFFTSGASTDTQY
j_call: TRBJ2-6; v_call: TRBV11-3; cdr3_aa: ASSYPGLLSSGANVLT
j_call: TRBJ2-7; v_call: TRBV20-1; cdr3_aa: SARGLADYEQY
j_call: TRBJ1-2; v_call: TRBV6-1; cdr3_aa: ASSEARATLGYT
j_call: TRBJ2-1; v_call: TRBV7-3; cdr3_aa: ASSHLGGGNEQF
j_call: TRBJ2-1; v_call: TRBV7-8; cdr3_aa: ASSTRGGFAYNEQF
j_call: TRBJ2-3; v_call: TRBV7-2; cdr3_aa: ASTKNRGGPGADTQY
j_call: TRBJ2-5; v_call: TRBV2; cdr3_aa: ASSYRTSGQETQY
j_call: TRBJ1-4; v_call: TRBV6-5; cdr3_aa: ASSYSAWGENEKLS
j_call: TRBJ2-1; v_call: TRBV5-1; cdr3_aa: ASSSTGTSGYNEQF
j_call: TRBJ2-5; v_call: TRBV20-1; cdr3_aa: SARGGQGPEETQY
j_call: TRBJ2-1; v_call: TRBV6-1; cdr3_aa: ASRNQGSEQF
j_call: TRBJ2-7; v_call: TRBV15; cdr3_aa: ATSRKGEQY
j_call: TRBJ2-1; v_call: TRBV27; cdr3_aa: ASSFKPGADEQF
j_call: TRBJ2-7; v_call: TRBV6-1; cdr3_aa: ASRVRAGAYEQY
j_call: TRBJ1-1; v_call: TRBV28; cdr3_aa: ASREANTEAF
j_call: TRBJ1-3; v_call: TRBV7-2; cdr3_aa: ASSFSDGNTIY
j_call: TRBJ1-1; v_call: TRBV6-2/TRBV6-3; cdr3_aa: ASRGAFGVGTEAF
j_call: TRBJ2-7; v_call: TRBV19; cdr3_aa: ASSIKSSYEQY
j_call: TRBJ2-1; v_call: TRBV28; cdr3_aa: ASSLGREYEQF
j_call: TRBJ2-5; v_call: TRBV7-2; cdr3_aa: ASSLFEMETQY
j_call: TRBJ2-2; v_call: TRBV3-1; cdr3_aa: ASSQIGAGELF
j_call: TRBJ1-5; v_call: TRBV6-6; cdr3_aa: ASSYSGDPLCCNQPQH
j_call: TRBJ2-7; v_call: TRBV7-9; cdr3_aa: ASSHTSGSLYEQY
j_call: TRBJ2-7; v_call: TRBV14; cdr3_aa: ASSPRAVAGGSEQY
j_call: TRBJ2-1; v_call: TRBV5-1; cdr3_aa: ASSVAPSYNEQF
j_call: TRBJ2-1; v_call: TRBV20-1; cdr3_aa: SATGPGTGGNEQF
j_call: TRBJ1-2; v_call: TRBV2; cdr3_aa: ASRQGTYGYT
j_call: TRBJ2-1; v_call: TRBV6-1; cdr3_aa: ASCDGLAGVNEQF
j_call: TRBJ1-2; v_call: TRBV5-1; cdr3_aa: ASRLDFGRRGHRYGYT
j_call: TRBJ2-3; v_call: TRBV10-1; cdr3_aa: ASSMRLAGSGDTQY
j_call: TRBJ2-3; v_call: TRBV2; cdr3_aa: ASRRLNTDTQY
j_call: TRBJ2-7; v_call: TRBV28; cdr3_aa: ASSVGQHEQY